This TCR beta chain was captured in a study of blood T cell repertoires in COVID-19. The V gene's germline CDR1 is SGDLS and CDR2 YYNGEE. V gave up 2 bases and J gave up 4 bases, with 12 bases separating them. This CDR3 is 14 amino acids long. The table came from immunoSEQ multiplex PCR; TCRdb's copy has only in-frame clones and leaves some out. The sample records about 56,000 clones, roughly 86% being singletons. This clone was observed a single time. This clonotype originated in a man in his forties or fifties with active COVID-19. The V and J genes are TRBV9 and TRBJ1-2; no definite D call. Sequencing was carried out using peripheral blood. The CDR3, as DNA: TGTGCCAGCAGCGTGGGCGGGAGTCCCTATGGCTACACCTTC. Amino acid sequence: CASSVGGSPYGYTF.